The next 14 T cell receptor beta chains were all read from a single sample in a study of blood T cell repertoires in COVID-19. Profiling relied on immunoSEQ multiplex PCR, and the TCRdb table lists in-frame clones only, not all of them. Found here are about 43,000 clones, over 75% of them singletons; the top ten hold 20% to 25%. Sequencing was performed on peripheral blood. These receptors were taken from a woman aged 55-70 years with acute or convalescent COVID-19.

The chain is built from TRBV11-2 and TRBJ2-1; D is ambiguous. This CDR3 comprises 13 residues. The germline V and J ends were trimmed by 5 bases and 9 bases, with 14 bases remaining between them. CDR1 is SGHAT, CDR2 FQNNGV, per germline. CDR3 in amino acids: CASSPGFVSEQFF. The CDR3 nucleotides are TGTGCCAGCAGCCCAGGTTTCGTCAGTGAGCAGTTCTTC.

J is TRBJ2-1 and V is TRBV5-1, with 15 bases lining up with TRBD2. CDR1 is SGHRS and CDR2 is YFSETQ in the germline V gene. This CDR3 is 16 amino acids long. The ends lost 3 bases at V and 9 bases at J; junction bases unmatched: 7. DNA for the CDR3: TGCGCCAGCAGCTCGAGGACTAGCGGGGGGGCAGCTGAGCAGTTCTTC. Its translation is CASSSRTSGGAAEQFF.

This chain uses TRBV4-2 with TRBJ2-7; 7 bases fit TRBD1. The CDR3 length is 14 residues. V shed 2 bases, J shed 6 bases, and the junction held 7 bases outside the gene matches. Germline V gives CDR1 LGHNA, CDR2 YNFKEQ. CDR3 sequence (DNA): TGTGCCAGCAGCCAACTTAGGGCAGGGGGCGAGCAGTACTTC. Translation: CASSQLRAGGEQYF.

The chain is built from TRBV6-2 or TRBV6-3 and TRBJ2-3; D is ambiguous. This CDR3 has 12 residues. The V end was cut by 6 bases, the J end by 5 bases, with 9 bases between. Germline assignment: CDR1 MNHEY and CDR2 SVGEGT. The CDR3 DNA is TGTGCCAGCAGCGAATTCGGAGATACGCAGTATTTT. Protein: CASSEFGDTQYF.

The gene calls are TRBV29-1 and TRBJ1-2; D may be TRBD1 (6 bases). V lost 7 bases and J 7 bases, leaving 10 bases between the germline ends. The length of the CDR3 is 10 residues. Germline assignment: CDR1 SQVTM and CDR2 ANQGSEA. CDR3 sequence (DNA): TGCAGCGCGGGGGCTGGTGGCTACACCTTC. Translation: CSAGAGGYTF. Drawing the rest from reference TRBV29-1 and TRBJ1-2, the complete variable domain is SAVISQKPSRDICQRGTSLTIQCQVDSQVTMMFWYRQQPGQSLTLIATANQGSEATYESGFVIDKFPISRPNLTFSTLTVSNMSPEDSSIYLCSAGAGGYTFGSGTRLTVV.

V usage is TRBV29-1 and J usage is TRBJ1-2, with D uncertain. CDR1 and CDR2 from the germline V gene are SQVTM and ANQGSEA. The V gene lost 4 bases and the J gene lost 2 bases, with 17 bases spanning the gap. This CDR3 is 15 amino acids long. The CDR3 nucleotides are TGCAGCGTTGCCTCATCGGAGGTCAGAAACTATGGCTACACCTTC. This sequence encodes CSVASSEVRNYGYTF. Full variable domain (outside the CDR3, taken from reference TRBV29-1 and TRBJ1-2): SAVISQKPSRDICQRGTSLTIQCQVDSQVTMMFWYRQQPGQSLTLIATANQGSEATYESGFVIDKFPISRPNLTFSTLTVSNMSPEDSSIYLCSVASSEVRNYGYTFGSGTRLTVV.

The rearrangement links TRBV5-1 to TRBJ2-7, with TRBD2 matching 11 bases. J lost 6 bases, V lost 0 bases, and 5 bases had no gene match. The CDR3 sequence is 15 residues long. Germline-derived CDR1 and CDR2 are SGHRS and YFSETQ. Here the CDR3 reads CASSLVAGGPSEQYF. The CDR3 region has the DNA TGCGCCAGCAGCTTGGTAGCGGGGGGGCCCTCCGAGCAGTACTTC.

The chain joins TRBV18 to TRBJ2-1, with D maybe TRBD1 (6 bases). Germline values: CDR1 KGHSH, CDR2 LQKENI. The ends were cut back, 3 bases at V and 7 bases at J, with 7 bases in the middle. The CDR3 totals 12 residues. The CDR3, as DNA: TGTGCCAGCTCACCTGGGACAAATGAGCAGTTCTTC. This codes for CASSPGTNEQFF.

The table lists this clone with a few counts. The rearrangement uses TRBV5-1 and TRBJ2-1; 7 bases fit TRBD1. The CDR3 loop spans 14 amino acids. With 6 bases clipped from V and 0 bases from J, the junction kept 3 bases outside the gene matches. CDR1 is SGHRS and CDR2 is YFSETQ in the germline V gene. CDR3 in amino acids: CASKTGSSYNEQFF. In DNA, the CDR3 is TGCGCCAGCAAGACAGGGAGCTCCTACAATGAGCAGTTCTTC.

The V call is TRBV2, the J call TRBJ1-1; TRBD1 agrees at 7 bases. V trimming: 3 bases; J trimming: 4 bases; junction bases outside the gene matches: 8. The germline CDR1 and CDR2 sequences are SNHLY and FYNNEI. The CDR3 covers 15 residues. In DNA form, the CDR3 reads TGTGCCAGCAGTGAGGAGAGGGGGCGCGGCACTGAAGCTTTCTTT. Encoded protein: CASSEERGRGTEAFF.

This sequence joins TRBV5-6 and TRBJ2-7; D possibly corresponds to TRBD1 (5 bases). The germline V gene has CDR1 SGHDT and CDR2 YYEEEE. V was clipped by 4 bases and J by 3 bases, with 11 bases between them. The CDR3 is made up of 13 amino acids. The CDR3 DNA reads as TGTGCCAGCAGCCTGCCCACAGGCTACGAGCAGTACTTC. Its protein product is CASSLPTGYEQYF.

This rearrangement joins TRBV19 to TRBJ1-5, with a weak D call TRBD1 (6 bases). Trimming stripped 6 bases from V and 7 bases from J, with 22 bases between. CDR1 and CDR2 (germline): LNHDA, SQIVND (reference sequence). The length of the CDR3 is 16 residues. The CDR3: CASSHNPRGWKQPQHF. The CDR3 coding sequence is TGTGCCAGTAGCCACAACCCCAGGGGCTGGAAACAGCCCCAGCATTTT.

V usage is TRBV18 and J usage is TRBJ2-6, with 11 positions matching TRBD1. The CDR3 is 18 residues long. V dropped 4 bases and J dropped 4; count of bases not matched to a gene: 9. The germline V gene has CDR1 KGHSH and CDR2 LQKENI. The CDR3 spells CASSLAGTGGTGANVLTF. The CDR3 DNA sequence: TGTGCCAGCTCACTTGCCGGGACAGGGGGTACGGGGGCCAACGTCCTGACTTTC.

V usage is TRBV7-2 and J usage is TRBJ1-3; TRBD1 is a possible D gene (5 bases). This CDR3 has 15 residues. Germline V gives CDR1 SGHTA, CDR2 FQGNSA. Trimming removed 4 bases at V and 4 bases at J, with 14 bases between. The CDR3: CASSSDGGSGNTIYF. The CDR3 nucleotides are TGTGCCAGCAGCTCGGACGGGGGATCCGGAAACACCATATATTTT.